This TCR beta chain was sequenced in a study of blood T cells in healthy people across ages. The overall study: About one barcoded beta molecule per two T cells came from capture by template switching.

Combining a sample-barcoded 5' primer with a J-beta primer mix, a second PCR ran for roughly 7 to 11 cycles. TCRdb re-called the 5' RACE reads through MiXCR, storing one row per CDR3 protein. Among 1.5 million to 2 million distinct CDR3 sequences, 40% to 55% were seen once, and the ten largest hold approximately 2.1%. This clonotype showed up just a few times. Germline V gene lookup returns CDR1 MDHEN and CDR2 SYDVKM. Trimming stripped 4 bases from V and 5 bases from J, with 8 bases between. There are 12 residues in the CDR3. This sequence originates from a middle-aged woman in good health. Sequences were obtained from blood. The rearrangement joins TRBV28 to TRBJ2-5; D is uncertain. Here the CDR3 reads CASSSFRETQYF. In nucleotides, the CDR3 is TGTGCCAGCAGTTCCTTTAGGGAGACCCAGTACTTC.